Sequencing of this T cell receptor (beta chain) was carried out in a study of cytomegalovirus exposure and HLA in healthy donors (dated by TCRdb to the late 2010s). About the full investigation: According to an earlier analysis of a few hundred of the donors, some 180 million T cells yielded roughly 110 million unique TCR beta sequences and approximately 300 Gb of sequence data. An early release that covered about 640 HLA-typed donors contained about 300 gigabases of sequencing data and around 85 million unique TCR sequences. Among the roughly 400 genotyped donors, around 81% belonged to the genetic ancestry cluster associated with self-reported Caucasian donors. The study aimed to test whether signatures of past pathogen exposure could be identified by cataloging public T cell receptors. Using immunosequencing, the study profiled T cell repertoires from approximately 700 subjects and related those repertoires to cytomegalovirus serostatus. Along with the approximately 670-subject first cohort, a separate validation cohort of over a hundred different subjects was used. The study combined high-throughput TCR immunosequencing, statistical association of individual TCRs with disease status, and machine learning to predict cytomegalovirus infection status. A later analysis re-examined previously published TCR beta repertoires from about 700 donors and added high-resolution HLA genotyping to investigate patterns of TCR occurrence. Rather than using new phenotypic data, the later analysis identified candidate immune exposures from TCR beta sequences and from how often those sequences occurred across donors. To decide whether each TCR beta V gene segment behaved as functional or pseudogenic, an earlier analysis of fewer than 750 of the donors relied on high-throughput TCR beta sequencing. Alongside the repertoire data, information on donor age, sex, ethnicity and CMV serostatus was compiled. Genome-wide SNP genotypes for about 60% of the 666 donors were used in a later genetic analysis, which treated that subset as a discovery cohort. All discovery cohort repertoires had been generated on a single sequencing platform. Class I and class II HLA loci were covered by the typing at four-digit resolution. Typing coverage differed by locus: A, B, C, DRB1 and DQB1 were typed in roughly 629-630 donors, DQA1 in about 560, DPA1 in 606, and DPB1 in around 440. Several DR-DQ haplotypes were handled as single units for association and clustering, since linkage in the cohort was strong. Among a few hundred genotyped donors of the cohort, an average of roughly 240,000 unique TCR beta nucleotide sequences were sequenced per donor, roughly 20% of them non-productive. Study-wide conclusions, independent of this receptor: Some IMGT-functional V segments, including TRBV6-2 and TRBV6-3, could not be told apart with the 87-base-pair reads, so those segments were excluded. According to a later analysis, most CMV-associated TCR beta chains appeared to be HLA-restricted, and the HLA associations seemed to be driven largely by CMV exposure. The presence/absence analyses assumed that sequencing depth was roughly uniform across donors, and that assumption may not be true. The authors suggested that the approach could potentially be extended to other disease states and immunological phenotypes. Linkage disequilibrium might explain the correlated functional status among segregating V segments, but an unknown experimental factor could not be ruled out. Across donors, most TCR sequences were observed very rarely, whereas some public TCRs were present in many individuals. Only TCR beta chains were sequenced in this cohort, and the absence of alpha or paired-chain data limited detectable features. In a later genetic analysis, a missense DCLRE1C variant was associated with V-gene and J-gene trimming of TCR beta chains, and the association was replicated in an independent cohort. Strong co-occurrence of HLA alleles, especially DR and DQ, made assigning TCR associations to individual alleles difficult. Compared with equally common non-associated chains, HLA-associated TCR beta chains in a later analysis were more clonally expanded and had lower generation probabilities. In an earlier analysis of about 600 of the donors, most TCR beta V segments appeared in productive rearrangements about 87% or about 30% of the time, broadly matching IMGT annotations. In a later analysis, the rate of TCR association differed among HLA loci, with DRB1 alleles having the most associated TCRs and HLA-C alleles having the fewest. CMV serostatus was the only immune exposure information available for the cohort. A later analysis associated 16,951 TCR beta sequences with specific HLA alleles at a false discovery rate of 0.05. A further reported finding was that TCR beta sequences accurately predicted the HLA-A and HLA-B alleles for most subjects in the first cohort. HLA typing was unavailable for some donors at each locus, so association tests used only the typed subset. A later analysis reported that several top co-occurrence clusters appeared linked to parvovirus B19, influenza, CMV and Epstein-Barr virus. The classifier was reported to diagnose cytomegalovirus status with high specificity and sensitivity in both the original and validation cohorts. Compared with the approximately 720-donor mean, donors in an Asian-associated ancestry cluster had fewer N-insertions in productive TCRs, according to a later genetic analysis. In vitro tests confirmed that a few of the cytomegalovirus-associated TCR beta chains recognize cytomegalovirus antigens. In the study, some 160 TCR beta chains were listed as associated with cytomegalovirus. A cluster of highly shared sequence variants was judged likely to be a technical artifact of the sequencing pipeline. Because counts were too low, 15 or so rarely observed V segments, including chromosome 9 orphons, were excluded from the earlier analysis of 587 of the donors.

The cohort was made up of about 670 healthy bone marrow donors. At the time of sampling, every cohort member was nominally healthy, though immune exposures that went unrecorded were likely present. The donor tested CMV seropositive, placing the donor among the 289 seropositive members of the cohort. Each donor provided a peripheral blood sample, and peripheral blood mononuclear cells were used for TCR beta sequencing. The Qiagen DNeasy Blood Extraction Kit was used to extract genomic DNA from the blood cell samples. Turning to this clone: Its antigen is not yet known. Per-base qualities were not stored, and no clone one base away is much larger.

The germline V gene (reference sequence) gives CDR1 as MNHEY and CDR2 as SMNVEV. The CDR3 has 13 amino acids, counting the end cysteine and phenylalanine. Only the CDR3 DNA is retained, 39 bases long and in frame from the first base. V is cut by 1 base and J by 2 bases, and the space between the germline ends is 6 bases. The receptor library was made with the immunoSEQ multiplex PCR assay. The multiplex PCR relied on a mix of 60 forward primers for TCR Vbeta segments and 13 reverse primers for TCR Jbeta segments. A multiplex PCR assay on genomic DNA amplified the CDR3 region of rearranged TCR beta genes. The Illumina HiSeq System was used to sequence the amplified TCR beta libraries as 87-base-pair reads. In the source study's methods: A later analysis tallied tens of millions of unique TCR beta chains across the 660 or so repertoires, and about 10 million of those chains were shared by two or more donors. Raw reads were error-corrected and collapsed into unique sequences by a nearest-neighbor algorithm in which closely related sequences were merged to remove PCR and sequencing errors. CDR3 sequences were aligned to IMGT reference sequences to assign V, D and J gene segments. For a sequence to be retained, a match of at least six nucleotides was required to both a V gene segment and a J gene segment. A rearrangement was called productive if the CDR3 had no stop codons and remained in frame with V and J, and every other rearrangement was called non-productive. Following IMGT convention, CDR3 was defined as the stretch from the second conserved V-encoded cysteine to the conserved J-encoded phenylalanine. The earlier analysis of a few hundred of the donors excluded any sequence lacking an unambiguous match to a single V gene segment. In an earlier analysis of roughly 600 of the donors, a V segment was called functional when productive rearrangements were above 56.7%, and segregating when the standard deviation between donors exceeded 5%. A statistical classification framework was built to diagnose cytomegalovirus status from the catalog of TCR beta chain sequences. In a later analysis, TCR nucleotide sequences were compared against IMGT/GENE-DB human TR gene sequences so that V and J genes could be assigned. A later analysis assigned CDR3 sequences and most-parsimonious VDJ recombination scenarios with the TCRdist pipeline. In a later analysis, each TCR beta chain was defined by its CDR3 amino acid sequence together with its V-gene family, and reads lacking a unique V-gene family were excluded. As a way to deal with suspected cross-contamination and a sequencing artifact, a later analysis dropped approximately 570 nucleotide sequences that were highly shared and had low generation probability. A later analysis calculated a clonal expansion index for each public chain from normalized within-repertoire ranks of inferred template counts. A later analysis computed generation probabilities with a VDJ recombination model fitted to out-of-frame rearrangements, and checked the results against IGoR. A later analysis scored TCR-TCR, TCR-HLA and TCR-CMV co-occurrence with hypergeometric tests, applying a repertoire-size bias correction to TCR pairs. To estimate false discovery rates, a later analysis permuted the HLA or CMV assignments 20 times. In a later analysis, co-occurring TCRs were grouped with DBSCAN, and TCRdist sequence similarity was added when clustering was performed within HLA-allele-positive subsets. Repertoires with fewer than 30,000 or more than 120,000 public chains, plus five repertoires with anomalous nucleotide sharing, were excluded from co-occurrence clustering. Sourced from immuneACCESS, this table was stored by TCRdb with only in-frame sequences that have V and J called. A share of the clones is absent; for the studies checked, an unresolved V gene accounts for under half, and the remainder has no known explanation. The D gene and trimming were derived from the DNA, and the V and J assignments and clone size from that table. The sample profile shows about 190,000 clones; almost 75% of them were found once. The top ten constitute about 3.1% of the sample.

Sequenced sample: PBMCs. The receptor comes from a woman under 40 in good health and CMV-seropositive. This sequence uses TRBV27 and TRBJ2-7; the D gene identity is not certain. The sequenced DNA: TGTGCCAGCAGTTTATTCAAAACCTACGAGCAGTACTTC. It codes for CASSLFKTYEQYF.